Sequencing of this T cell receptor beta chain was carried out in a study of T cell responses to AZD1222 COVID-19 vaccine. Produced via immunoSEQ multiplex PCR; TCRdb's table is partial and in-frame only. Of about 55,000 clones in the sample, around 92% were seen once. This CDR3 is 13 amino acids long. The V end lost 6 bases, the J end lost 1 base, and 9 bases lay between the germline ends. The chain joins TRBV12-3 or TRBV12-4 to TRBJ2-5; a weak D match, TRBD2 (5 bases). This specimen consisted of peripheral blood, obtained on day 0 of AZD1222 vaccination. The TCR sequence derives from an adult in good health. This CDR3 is CASSQSGQETQYF. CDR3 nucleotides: TGTGCCAGCAGCCAGAGCGGCCAAGAGACCCAGTACTTC.